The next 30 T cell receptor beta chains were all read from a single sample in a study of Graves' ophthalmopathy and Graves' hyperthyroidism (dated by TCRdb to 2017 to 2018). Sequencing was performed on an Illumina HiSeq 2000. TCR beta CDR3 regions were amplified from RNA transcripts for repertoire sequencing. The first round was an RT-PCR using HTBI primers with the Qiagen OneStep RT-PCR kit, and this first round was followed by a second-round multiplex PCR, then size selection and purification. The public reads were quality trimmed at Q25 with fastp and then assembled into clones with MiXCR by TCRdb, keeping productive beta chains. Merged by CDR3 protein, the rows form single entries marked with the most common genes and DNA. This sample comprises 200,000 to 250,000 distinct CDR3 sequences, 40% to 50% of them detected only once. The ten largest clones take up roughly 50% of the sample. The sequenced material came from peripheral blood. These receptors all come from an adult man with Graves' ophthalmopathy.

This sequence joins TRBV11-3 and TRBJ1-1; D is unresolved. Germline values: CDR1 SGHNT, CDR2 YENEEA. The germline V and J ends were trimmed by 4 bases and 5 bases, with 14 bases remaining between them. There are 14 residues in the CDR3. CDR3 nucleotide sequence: TGTGCCAGCAGCTGGAGCGGGGTTTTTACTGAAGCTTTCTTT. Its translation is CASSWSGVFTEAFF.

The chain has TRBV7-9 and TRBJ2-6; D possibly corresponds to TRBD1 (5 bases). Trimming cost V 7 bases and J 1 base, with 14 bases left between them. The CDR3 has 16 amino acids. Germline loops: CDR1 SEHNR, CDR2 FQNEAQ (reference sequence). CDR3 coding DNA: TGTGCCAGCACTTCGTTATCAGGGTCTGGGGCCAACGTCCTGACTTTC. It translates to CASTSLSGSGANVLTF.

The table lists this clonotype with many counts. CDR3 sequence (DNA): TGCAGCGTTGAGTACAGGGGGCTCGACGAGCAGTACTTC. Translation gives CSVEYRGLDEQYF. The genes are TRBV29-1 and TRBJ2-7; 9 bases are shared with TRBD1. CDR1 is SQVTM and CDR2 is ANQGSEA in the germline V gene. V trimming: 3 bases; J trimming: 5 bases; junction bases outside the gene matches: 5. The CDR3 length is 13 residues.

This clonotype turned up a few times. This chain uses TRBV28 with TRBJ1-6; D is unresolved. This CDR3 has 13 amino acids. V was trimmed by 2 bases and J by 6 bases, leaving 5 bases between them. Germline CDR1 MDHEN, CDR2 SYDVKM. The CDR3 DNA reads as TGTGCCAGCAGTTTAGCCGCTAATTCACCCCTCCACTTT. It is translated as CASSLAANSPLHF.

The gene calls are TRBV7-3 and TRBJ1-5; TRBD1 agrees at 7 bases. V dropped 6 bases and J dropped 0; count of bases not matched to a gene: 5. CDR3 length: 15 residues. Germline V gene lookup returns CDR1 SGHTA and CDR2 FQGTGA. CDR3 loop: CASSLQGHSNQPQHF. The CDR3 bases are TGTGCCAGCAGTTTACAGGGGCATAGCAATCAGCCCCAGCATTTT.

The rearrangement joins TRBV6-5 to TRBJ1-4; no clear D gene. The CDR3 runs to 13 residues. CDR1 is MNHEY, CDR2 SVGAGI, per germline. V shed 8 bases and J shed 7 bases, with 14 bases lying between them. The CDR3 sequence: CASRLDGSEKLFF. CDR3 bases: TGTGCCAGCCGTCTGGACGGAAGTGAAAAACTGTTTTTT.

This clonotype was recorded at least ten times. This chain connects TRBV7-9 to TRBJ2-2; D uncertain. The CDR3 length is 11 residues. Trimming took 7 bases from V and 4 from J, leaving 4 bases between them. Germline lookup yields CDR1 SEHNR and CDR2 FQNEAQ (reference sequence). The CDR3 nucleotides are TGTGCCAGCACCTCCACCGGGGAGCTGTTTTTT. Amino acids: CASTSTGELFF.

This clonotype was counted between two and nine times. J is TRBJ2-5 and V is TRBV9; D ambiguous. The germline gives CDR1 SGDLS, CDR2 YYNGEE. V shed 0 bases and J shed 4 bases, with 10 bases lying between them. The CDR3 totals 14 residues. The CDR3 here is CASSVGRGRETQYF. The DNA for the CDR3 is TGTGCCAGCAGCGTAGGACGCGGAAGAGAGACCCAGTACTTC.

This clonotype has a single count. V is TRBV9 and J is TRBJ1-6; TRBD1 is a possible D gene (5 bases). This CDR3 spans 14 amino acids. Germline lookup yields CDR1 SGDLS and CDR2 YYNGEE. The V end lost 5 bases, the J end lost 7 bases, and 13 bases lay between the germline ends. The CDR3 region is CASSTQGGNSPLHF. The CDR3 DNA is TGTGCCAGCAGTACCCAGGGAGGAAATTCACCCCTCCACTTT.

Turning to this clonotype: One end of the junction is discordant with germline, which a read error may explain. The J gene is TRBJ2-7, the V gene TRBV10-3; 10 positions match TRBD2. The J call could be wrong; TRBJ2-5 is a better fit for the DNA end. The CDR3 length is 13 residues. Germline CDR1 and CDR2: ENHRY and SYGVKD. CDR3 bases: TGTGCCAGCAGTGGATCTAGCGGGGGGACCCAGTACTTC. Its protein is CASSGSSGGTQYF.

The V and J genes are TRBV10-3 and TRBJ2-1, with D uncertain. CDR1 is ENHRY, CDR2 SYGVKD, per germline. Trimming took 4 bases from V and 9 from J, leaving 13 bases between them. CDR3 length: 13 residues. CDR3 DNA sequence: TGTGCCATCAGTGGCGGAGAGTTAGGTGAGCAGTTCTTC. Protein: CAISGGELGEQFF.

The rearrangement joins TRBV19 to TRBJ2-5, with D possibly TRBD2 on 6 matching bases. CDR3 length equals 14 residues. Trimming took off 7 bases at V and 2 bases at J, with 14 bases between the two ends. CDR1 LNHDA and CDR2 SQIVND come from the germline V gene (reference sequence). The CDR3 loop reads CASKERAIQETQYF. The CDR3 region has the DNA TGTGCCAGTAAGGAGCGGGCTATTCAAGAGACCCAGTACTTC.

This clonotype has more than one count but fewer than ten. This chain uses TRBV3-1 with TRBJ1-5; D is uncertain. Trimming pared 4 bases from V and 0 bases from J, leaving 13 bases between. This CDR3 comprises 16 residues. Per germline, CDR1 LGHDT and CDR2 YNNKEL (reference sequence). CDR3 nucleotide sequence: TGTGCCAGCAGCCGTGGAACAGCTAATAGCAATCAGCCCCAGCATTTT. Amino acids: CASSRGTANSNQPQHF.

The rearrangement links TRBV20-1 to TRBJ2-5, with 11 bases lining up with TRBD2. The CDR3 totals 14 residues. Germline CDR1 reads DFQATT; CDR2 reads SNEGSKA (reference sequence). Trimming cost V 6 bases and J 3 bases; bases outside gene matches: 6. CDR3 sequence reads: CSATLGLAEETQYF. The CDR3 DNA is TGCAGTGCCACATTGGGACTAGCGGAAGAGACCCAGTACTTC.

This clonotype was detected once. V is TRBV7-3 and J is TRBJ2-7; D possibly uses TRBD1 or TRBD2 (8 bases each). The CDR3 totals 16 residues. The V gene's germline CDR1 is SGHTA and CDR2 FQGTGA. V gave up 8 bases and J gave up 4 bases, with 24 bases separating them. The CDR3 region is CASRAGAGGAGYEQYF. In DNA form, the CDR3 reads TGTGCCAGCCGAGCGGGGGCAGGGGGCGCCGGATACGAGCAGTACTTC.

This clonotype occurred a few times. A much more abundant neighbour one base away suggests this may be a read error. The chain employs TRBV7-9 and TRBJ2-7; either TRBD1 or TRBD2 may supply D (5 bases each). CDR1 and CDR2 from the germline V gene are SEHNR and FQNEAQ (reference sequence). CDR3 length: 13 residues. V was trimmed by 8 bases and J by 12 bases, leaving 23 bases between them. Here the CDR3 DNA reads TGTGCCAGCCAATCGACCGGGGCCGCCGGGCGGTACTTC. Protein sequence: CASQSTGAAGRYF.

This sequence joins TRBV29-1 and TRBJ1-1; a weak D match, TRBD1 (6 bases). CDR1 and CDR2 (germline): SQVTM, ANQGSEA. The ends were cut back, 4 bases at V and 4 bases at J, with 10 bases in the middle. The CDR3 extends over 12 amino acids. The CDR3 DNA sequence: TGCAGCGTTGCGGGGGGCCGCACTGAAGCTTTCTTT. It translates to CSVAGGRTEAFF.

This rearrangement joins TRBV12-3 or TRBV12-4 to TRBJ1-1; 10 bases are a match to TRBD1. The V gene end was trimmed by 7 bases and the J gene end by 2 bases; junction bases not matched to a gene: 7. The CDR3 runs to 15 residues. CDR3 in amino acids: CASISDRGLNTEAFF. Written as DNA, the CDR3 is TGTGCCAGCATCTCTGACAGGGGGCTCAACACTGAAGCTTTCTTT.

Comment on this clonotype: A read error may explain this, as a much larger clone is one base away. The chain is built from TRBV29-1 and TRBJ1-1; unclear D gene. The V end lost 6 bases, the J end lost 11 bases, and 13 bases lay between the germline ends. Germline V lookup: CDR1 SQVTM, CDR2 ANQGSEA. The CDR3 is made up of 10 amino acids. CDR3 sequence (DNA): TGCAGCGTCCCGGCAGTCCAGGCTTTCTTT. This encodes CSVPAVQAFF.

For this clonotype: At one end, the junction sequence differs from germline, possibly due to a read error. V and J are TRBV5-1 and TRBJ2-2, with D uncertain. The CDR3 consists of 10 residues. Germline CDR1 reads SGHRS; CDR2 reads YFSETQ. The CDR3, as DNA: TGCGCCAGCTCCAGCCACTCTGTCCACTGG. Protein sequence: CASSSHSVHW.

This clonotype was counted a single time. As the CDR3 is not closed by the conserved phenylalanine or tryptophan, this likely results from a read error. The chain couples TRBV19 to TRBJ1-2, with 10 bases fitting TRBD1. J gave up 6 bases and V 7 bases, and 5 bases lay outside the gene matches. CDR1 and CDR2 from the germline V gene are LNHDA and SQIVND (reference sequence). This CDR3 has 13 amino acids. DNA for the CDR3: TGTGCCAGTACCTTGACAGGGGGCCATGGCTACACCCTC. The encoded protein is CASTLTGGHGYTL.

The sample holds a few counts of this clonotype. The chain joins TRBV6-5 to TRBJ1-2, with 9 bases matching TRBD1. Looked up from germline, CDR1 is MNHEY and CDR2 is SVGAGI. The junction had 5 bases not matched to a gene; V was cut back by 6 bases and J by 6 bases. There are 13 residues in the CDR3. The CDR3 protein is CASRRTGEDGYTF. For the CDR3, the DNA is TGTGCCAGCAGACGGACAGGGGAGGATGGCTACACCTTC.

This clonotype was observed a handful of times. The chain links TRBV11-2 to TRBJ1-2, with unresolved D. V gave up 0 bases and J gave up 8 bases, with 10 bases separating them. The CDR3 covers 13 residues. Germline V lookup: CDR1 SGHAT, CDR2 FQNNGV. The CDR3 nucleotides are TGTGCCAGCAGCTTAGACAGCCAACTCGGCTACACCTTC. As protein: CASSLDSQLGYTF.

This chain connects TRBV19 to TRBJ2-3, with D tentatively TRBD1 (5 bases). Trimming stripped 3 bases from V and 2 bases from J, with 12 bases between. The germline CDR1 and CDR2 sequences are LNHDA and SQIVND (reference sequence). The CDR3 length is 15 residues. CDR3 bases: TGTGCCAGTAGTATGTTGCGGACAACCACAGATACGCAGTATTTT. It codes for CASSMLRTTTDTQYF.

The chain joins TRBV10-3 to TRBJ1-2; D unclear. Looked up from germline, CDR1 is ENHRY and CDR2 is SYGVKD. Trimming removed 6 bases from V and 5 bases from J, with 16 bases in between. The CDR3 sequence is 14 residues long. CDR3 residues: CAISGVRGPYGYTF. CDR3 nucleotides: TGTGCCATCAGCGGGGTCCGGGGTCCTTATGGCTACACCTTC.

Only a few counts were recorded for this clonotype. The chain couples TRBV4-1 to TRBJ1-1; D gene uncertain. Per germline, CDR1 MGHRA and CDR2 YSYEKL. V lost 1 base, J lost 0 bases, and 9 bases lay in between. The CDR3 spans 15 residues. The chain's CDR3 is CASSQVVGMNTEAFF. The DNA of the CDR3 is TGCGCCAGCAGCCAAGTGGTTGGGATGAACACTGAAGCTTTCTTT.

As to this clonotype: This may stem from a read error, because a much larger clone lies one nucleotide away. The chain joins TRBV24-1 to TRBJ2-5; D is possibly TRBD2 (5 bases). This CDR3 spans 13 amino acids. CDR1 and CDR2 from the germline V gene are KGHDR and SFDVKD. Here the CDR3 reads CATSRREQESQYF. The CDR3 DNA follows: TGTGCCACCTCCCGACGGGAACAAGAGTCCCAGTACTTC.

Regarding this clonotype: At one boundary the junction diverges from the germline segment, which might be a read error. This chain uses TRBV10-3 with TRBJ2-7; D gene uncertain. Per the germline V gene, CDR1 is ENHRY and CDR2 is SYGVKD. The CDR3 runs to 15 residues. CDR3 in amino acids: CASSESNSPVGEQYF. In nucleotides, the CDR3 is TGTGCCAGCAGTGAAAGTAACAGCCCCGTTGGAGAGCAGTACTTC.

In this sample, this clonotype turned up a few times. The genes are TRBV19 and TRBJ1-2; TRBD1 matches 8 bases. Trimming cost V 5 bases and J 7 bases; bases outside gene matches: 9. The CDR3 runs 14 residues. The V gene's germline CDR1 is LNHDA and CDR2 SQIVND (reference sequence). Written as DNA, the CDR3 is TGTGCCAGTAGTTTCGAGGACAGGGCGCCTGGCTACACCTTC. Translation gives CASSFEDRAPGYTF.

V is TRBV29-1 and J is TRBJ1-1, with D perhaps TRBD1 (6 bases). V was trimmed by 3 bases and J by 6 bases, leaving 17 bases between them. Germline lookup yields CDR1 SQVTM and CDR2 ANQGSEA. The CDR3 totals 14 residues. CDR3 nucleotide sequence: TGCAGCGTTGAGTCGGCACAGGGCAGGGCTGAAGCTTTCTTT. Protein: CSVESAQGRAEAFF.